This T cell receptor (beta chain) was sequenced for a study of cytomegalovirus exposure and HLA in healthy donors. This clone was seen a single time. This CDR3 is 16 amino acids long. The J segment lost 4 bases and the V segment lost 0 bases, leaving 3 bases of the junction unmatched. Germline-derived CDR1 and CDR2 are SGDLS and YYNGEE. Profiling relied on immunoSEQ multiplex PCR, and the TCRdb table lists in-frame clones only, not all of them. This sample carries approximately 150,000 clones, around 86% of them seen once, and the ten largest clones take 8.5% to 9.5%. Sequenced sample: PBMCs. The rearrangement joins TRBV9 to TRBJ2-1, with 11 bases lining up with TRBD2. This receptor was taken from a young man in good health and CMV-seropositive. Here the CDR3 reads CASSVDLAGGYNEQFF. CDR3 nucleotides: TGTGCCAGCAGCGTAGATCTAGCGGGGGGATACAATGAGCAGTTCTTC.